This T cell receptor beta chain came from a study of blood T cell repertoires in COVID-19. Study information: The United States, Italy and Spain supplied acute and convalescent COVID-19 samples. T cells, B-cell-depleted T cells, or PBMCs supplied cDNA or gDNA.

The germline V gene encodes CDR1 MNHEY and CDR2 SVGEGT. Trimming cost V 2 bases and J 3 bases, with 7 bases left between them. The CDR3 spans 13 residues. Produced via immunoSEQ multiplex PCR; TCRdb's table is partial and in-frame only. This table has 250,000 to 300,000 clones, about four fifths appearing once. The TCR was taken from a woman aged 60 to 75 with active or convalescent COVID-19. The chain uses TRBV6-2 or TRBV6-3 and TRBJ2-5; D gene uncertain. The sample taken for sequencing was peripheral blood. For the CDR3, the DNA is TGTGCCAGCAGTTACGCTCCAGAAGAGACCCAGTACTTC. Protein sequence: CASSYAPEETQYF.